The rows below give T cell receptor beta chains drawn from one sample of a study of blood T cell repertoires in COVID-19. Only in-frame clones appear in the TCRdb table, and some are missing; sequencing was by immunoSEQ multiplex PCR. The table includes 450,000 or so clones, nearly 90% detected once. Material for sequencing was peripheral blood. Source of these receptors: a man aged 18 to 30 with COVID-19, enrolled during active disease. Each CDR3 is given with its conserved first and last residue. A D gene is named only where the DNA matches it firmly. Rows give clone size only sometimes, using once, few, many, or a class for an expanded clone.

d_call | j_call | clone_size | v_call | cdr3_nt | cdr3_aa
. | TRBJ2-1 | . | TRBV7-2 | . | CASSFGQGSYNEQFF
TRBD1 | TRBJ1-5 | . | TRBV6-2/TRBV6-3 | TGTGCCAGCAGTTACCCGGGACAGGGATTTGGCAATCAGCCCCAGCATTTT | CASSYPGQGFGNQPQHF
TRBD2 | TRBJ2-2 | . | TRBV20-1 | TGCAGTGCCAGTAGCGGGAGTTTGACCGGGGAGCTGTTTTTT | CSASSGSLTGELFF
. | TRBJ1-2 | . | TRBV27 | TGTGCCAGTACATTTACAGGGCGAGCTAACTATGGCTACACCTTC | CASTFTGRANYGYTF
TRBD2 | TRBJ2-4 | many | TRBV27 | TGTGCCAGCACAGGACTAGCGGGGGGGATAGCCAAAAACATTCAGTACTTC | CASTGLAGGIAKNIQYF
. | TRBJ2-1 | few | TRBV2 | TGTGCCAGCAGTCGGCAGGGGTACAATGAGCAGTTCTTC | CASSRQGYNEQFF
. | TRBJ1-2 | once | TRBV7-9 | TGTGCCAGCAGCTTAGAACAGGGCCGAAACTATGGCTACACCTTC | CASSLEQGRNYGYTF
. | TRBJ1-5 | few | TRBV18 | TGTGCCAGCTCACGGAGTAGAGATCAGCCCCAGCATTTT | CASSRSRDQPQHF
. | TRBJ2-7 | once | TRBV7-8 | TGTGCCAGCAGCTTAGAGCGGTTTTCCACAGCCTACGAGCAGTACTTC | CASSLERFSTAYEQYF
. | TRBJ2-7 | . | TRBV12-3/TRBV12-4 | TGTGCCAGCAGTCCCCGACCGGGAGAGCAGTACTTC | CASSPRPGEQYF
TRBD2 | TRBJ2-7 | . | TRBV5-6 | TGTGCCAGCAGTGGGACTTGGGGACTAGCTAGCTACGAGCAGTACTTC | CASSGTWGLASYEQYF
TRBD2 | TRBJ2-1 | . | TRBV5-4 | TGTGCCAGCAGCTACGGACTAGCGACTTACAATGAGCAGTTCTTC | CASSYGLATYNEQFF
TRBD1 | TRBJ1-1 | . | TRBV11-2 | TGTGCCAGCAGCTGGGGACAGGGGGCGCAGAACACTGAAGCTTTCTTT | CASSWGQGAQNTEAFF
TRBD1 | TRBJ2-2 | . | TRBV9 | TGTGCCAGCAGCCCCACCCCAGGGGGCTCCGGGGAGCTGTTTTTT | CASSPTPGGSGELFF
. | TRBJ2-7 | . | TRBV4-1 | TGCGCCAGCAGCCAAGAAGGAGGCTACGAGCAGTACTTC | CASSQEGGYEQYF
. | TRBJ1-3 | . | TRBV28 | TGTGCCAGCAGTCCACTACGCGGCTCTGGAAACACCATATATTTT | CASSPLRGSGNTIYF
. | TRBJ2-7 | . | TRBV11-2 | TGTGCCAGCAGCTTACCGGCGGGAACCTCCTACGAGCAGTACTTC | CASSLPAGTSYEQYF
. | TRBJ1-1 | . | TRBV29-1 | TGCAGCGTTCCACAGGGTATGACGGCTTTCTTT | CSVPQGMTAFF
. | TRBJ1-1 | . | TRBV12-3/TRBV12-4 | TGTGCCAGCAGGGGGCTGGGCACTGAAGCTTTCTTT | CASRGLGTEAFF
. | TRBJ1-1 | . | TRBV11-2 | TGTGCCAGCAGCTTTGACAGGAACACTGAAGCTTTCTTT | CASSFDRNTEAFF
TRBD2 | TRBJ2-1 | . | TRBV7-3 | TGTGCCAGCAGCGCTGATAGCGGGAGGTATTACAATGAGCAGTTCTTC | CASSADSGRYYNEQFF
TRBD1 | TRBJ1-2 | few | TRBV5-5 | TGTGCCAGCAGCCTAAGGGACAGTACTTATGGCTACACCTTC | CASSLRDSTYGYTF
TRBD1 | TRBJ1-5 | . | TRBV5-6 | TGTGCCAGCAGCTTGGGGACAGGACTTCAGCCCCAGCATTTT | CASSLGTGLQPQHF
TRBD2 | TRBJ2-1 | once | TRBV5-1 | TGCGCCAGCAGCTTGGCCGGGCTAGCGGGGGGGCCTGGTAGATATGAGCAGTTCTTC | CASSLAGLAGGPGRYEQFF
. | TRBJ2-1 | . | TRBV5-1 | TGCGCCAGCAGCTTCTTTTTGGGAGAGTCTAGAAATGAGCAGTTCTTC | CASSFFLGESRNEQFF
. | TRBJ2-7 | . | TRBV3-1/TRBV3-2 | TGTGCCAGCACCCGCGGGACTTCTACCTACGAGCAGTACTTC | CASTRGTSTYEQYF
TRBD2 | TRBJ2-5 | . | TRBV7-2 | TGTGCCAGCAGCTTAGGACTAGCGGGAGTTGAGACCCAGTACTTC | CASSLGLAGVETQYF
TRBD1 | TRBJ1-3 | . | TRBV4-1 | TGCGCCAGCAGCCAGGTCTCGGGACAGTTGGGGAACACCATATATTTT | CASSQVSGQLGNTIYF
TRBD1 | TRBJ2-5 | . | TRBV25-1 | TGTGCCAGCGAGGGACAGGGCCAAGAGACCCAGTACTTC | CASEGQGQETQYF
TRBD2 | TRBJ2-5 | . | TRBV5-1 | TGCGCCAGCAGCTTCGGGCGGGGGGAAGAGACCCAGTACTTC | CASSFGRGEETQYF
TRBD2 | TRBJ2-7 | once | TRBV19 | TGTGCCAGTAGGGGGACTAGCGACTACGAGCAGTACTTC | CASRGTSDYEQYF
. | TRBJ2-3 | once | TRBV4-1 | TGCGCCAGCAGCCAGCCCGGGGGGCGGAGCACAGATACGCAGTATTTT | CASSQPGGRSTDTQYF
TRBD1 | TRBJ1-5 | . | TRBV5-6 | TGTGCCAGCAGCTTGCGACAGGGGTTTGGACAGCCCCAGCATTTT | CASSLRQGFGQPQHF
. | TRBJ2-3 | . | TRBV5-1 | TGCGCCAGCAGCCAAACGTCCGGGACAAACACAGATACGCAGTATTTT | CASSQTSGTNTDTQYF
TRBD2 | TRBJ2-5 | . | TRBV10-2 | TGCGCCAGTAAGACTAGCGGGCAAGAGACCCAGTACTTC | CASKTSGQETQYF
. | TRBJ2-2 | few | TRBV5-4 | TGTGCCAGCAGCTTGGACGGAGCCGGGGAGCTGTTTTTT | CASSLDGAGELFF
TRBD2 | TRBJ2-1 | . | TRBV18 | TGTGCCAGCTCACCAGCGGGGGGCGTCTACAATGAGCAGTTCTTC | CASSPAGGVYNEQFF
. | TRBJ2-5 | . | TRBV4-2 | TGTGCCAGCAGCCAAGATATTTTTAAAGAGACCCAGTACTTC | CASSQDIFKETQYF
. | TRBJ1-1 | . | TRBV7-9 | TGTGCCAGCAGCTTTTCAGGAATACGGAACACTGAAGCTTTCTTT | CASSFSGIRNTEAFF
TRBD1 | TRBJ1-4 | . | TRBV6-1 | TGTGCCAGCAGTGAAAGAACAGGGGATGAAAAACTGTTTTTT | CASSERTGDEKLFF
TRBD2 | TRBJ2-3 | . | TRBV14 | TGTGCCAGCAGCCCTCTAGCGGAGAGCACAGATACGCAGTATTTT | CASSPLAESTDTQYF
TRBD1 | TRBJ2-1 | . | TRBV19 | TGTGCCAGTAGTAGACAGGGAAACTCCTACAATGAGCAGTTCTTC | CASSRQGNSYNEQFF
. | TRBJ2-5 | . | TRBV6-5 | TGTGCCAGCAGGGACCGCCGGTCGGGGCAAGAGACCCAGTACTTC | CASRDRRSGQETQYF
TRBD2 | TRBJ2-1 | . | TRBV5-1 | TGCGCCAGCACCTGGGGTAGCGGGGGCTCCTACAATGAGCAGTTCTTC | CASTWGSGGSYNEQFF